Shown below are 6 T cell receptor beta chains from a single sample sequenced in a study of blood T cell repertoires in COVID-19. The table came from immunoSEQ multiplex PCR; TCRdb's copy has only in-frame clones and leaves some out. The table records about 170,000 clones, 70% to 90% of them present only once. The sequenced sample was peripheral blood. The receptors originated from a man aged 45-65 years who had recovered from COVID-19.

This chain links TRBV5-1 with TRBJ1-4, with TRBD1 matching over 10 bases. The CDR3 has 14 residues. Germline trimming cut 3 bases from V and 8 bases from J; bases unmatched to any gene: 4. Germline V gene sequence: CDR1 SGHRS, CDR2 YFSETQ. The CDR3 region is CASSSGTGVEKLFF. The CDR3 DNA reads TGCGCCAGCAGCTCCGGGACAGGGGTAGAAAAACTGTTTTTT.

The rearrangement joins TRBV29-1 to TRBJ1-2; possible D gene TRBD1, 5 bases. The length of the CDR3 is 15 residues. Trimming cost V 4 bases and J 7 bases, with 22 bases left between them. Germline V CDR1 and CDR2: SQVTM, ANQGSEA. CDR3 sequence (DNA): TGCAGCGTTGTTATAGCGGCGGGCAGGGCGGCTGGCTACACCTTC. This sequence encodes CSVVIAAGRAAGYTF.

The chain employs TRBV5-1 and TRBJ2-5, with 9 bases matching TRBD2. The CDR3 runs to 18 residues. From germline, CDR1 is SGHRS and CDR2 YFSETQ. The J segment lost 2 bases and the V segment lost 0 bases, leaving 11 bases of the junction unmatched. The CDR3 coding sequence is TGCGCCAGCAGCTTGGAGCTAGCGGGATTGTGGTATCAAGAGACCCAGTACTTC. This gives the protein CASSLELAGLWYQETQYF.

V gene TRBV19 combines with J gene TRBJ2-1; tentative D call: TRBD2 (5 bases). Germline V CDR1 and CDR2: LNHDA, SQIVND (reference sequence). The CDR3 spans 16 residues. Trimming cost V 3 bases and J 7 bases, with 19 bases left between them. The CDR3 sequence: CASSIAGRMSGNEQFF. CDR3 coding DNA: TGTGCCAGTAGTATTGCGGGTCGGATGTCTGGGAATGAGCAGTTCTTC. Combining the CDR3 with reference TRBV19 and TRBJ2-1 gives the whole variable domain DGGITQSPKYLFRKEGQNVTLSCEQNLNHDAMYWYRQDPGQGLRLIYYSQIVNDFQKGDIAEGYSVSREKKESFPLTVTSAQKNPTAFYLCASSIAGRMSGNEQFFGPGTRLTVL.

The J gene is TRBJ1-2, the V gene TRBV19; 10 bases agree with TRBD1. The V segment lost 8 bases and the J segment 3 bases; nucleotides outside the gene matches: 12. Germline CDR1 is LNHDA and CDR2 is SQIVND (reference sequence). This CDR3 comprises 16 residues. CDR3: CASSAVTGGRDYGYTF. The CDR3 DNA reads TGTGCCAGTTCCGCAGTGACAGGGGGCCGTGACTATGGCTACACCTTC.

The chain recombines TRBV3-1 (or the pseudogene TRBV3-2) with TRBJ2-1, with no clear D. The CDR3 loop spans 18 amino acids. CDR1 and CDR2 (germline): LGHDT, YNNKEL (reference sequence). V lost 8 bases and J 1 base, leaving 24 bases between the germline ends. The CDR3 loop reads CASRAGWVASSSYNEQFF. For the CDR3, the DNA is TGTGCCAGCCGCGCCGGGTGGGTAGCCTCATCTTCCTACAATGAGCAGTTCTTC.